This T cell receptor (beta chain) was captured by sequencing in a study of T-cell memory formation after mild COVID-19. Turning to the study itself: TCR clusters showed largely donor specificity.

One entry per CDR3 protein results from TCRdb running MiXCR on the 5' RACE reads. The sample includes over 130,000 distinct CDR3 sequences, 11% to 15% seen only once; the top ten take about 29%. The germline CDR1 and CDR2 sequences are LGHNA and YSLEER. CDR3 length equals 21 residues. The V end was cut by 4 bases, the J end by 0 bases, with 30 bases between. This clonotype was seen a few times. What it recognizes is unknown. Points from the study as a whole: Confirmation was lacking for SARS-CoV-2 specificity of second-wave clones that peaked on day 37. Clones that got smaller from day 15 to 85 had even CD4/CD8, while clones growing later tipped toward CD4+. Some clones that responded were present in memory (sampled pre-infection), which suggests cross-reactive memory joined.

J is TRBJ1-1 and V is TRBV4-3; the D gene is possibly TRBD1 (5 bases). The source is an adult woman who had mild COVID-19 (a few samples of this study predate the infection). Cell type and time point are not known. Source material: PBMCs or a T cell subset sorted from them (not recorded which). CDR3 amino acids: CASSPGLYRAEPKRMNTEAFF. Here the CDR3 DNA reads TGCGCCAGCAGCCCAGGGCTATACCGCGCAGAGCCCAAGAGGATGAACACTGAAGCTTTCTTT.